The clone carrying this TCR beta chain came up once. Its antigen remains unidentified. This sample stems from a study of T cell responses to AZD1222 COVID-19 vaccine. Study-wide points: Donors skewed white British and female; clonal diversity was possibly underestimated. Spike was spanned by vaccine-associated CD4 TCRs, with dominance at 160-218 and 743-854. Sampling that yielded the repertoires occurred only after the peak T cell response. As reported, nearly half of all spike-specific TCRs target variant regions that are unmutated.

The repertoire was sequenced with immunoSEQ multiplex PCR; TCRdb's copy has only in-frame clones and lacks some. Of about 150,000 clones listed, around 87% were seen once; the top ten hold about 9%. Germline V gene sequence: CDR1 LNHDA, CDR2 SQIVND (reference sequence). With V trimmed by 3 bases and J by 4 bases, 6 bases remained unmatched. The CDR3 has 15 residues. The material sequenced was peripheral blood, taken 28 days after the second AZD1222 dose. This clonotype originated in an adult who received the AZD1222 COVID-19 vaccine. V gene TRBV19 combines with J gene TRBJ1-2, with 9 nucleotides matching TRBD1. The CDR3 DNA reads TGTGCCAGTAGTATGCGACAGGGGGTGGGCTATGGCTACACCTTC. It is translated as CASSMRQGVGYGYTF.